Listed below are T cell receptor beta chains from one sample, sequenced in a study of blood T cell repertoires in COVID-19. Profiled with immunoSEQ multiplex PCR; TCRdb holds only in-frame clones, not every one. This sample has 170,000 or so clones, with less than 90% found just once. Specimen: peripheral blood. Receptors were obtained from a woman aged 65 to 85 with COVID-19, enrolled during active disease. Each CDR3 is given without its conserved first and last residue.

V gene: TRBV5-6
J gene: TRBJ2-7
CDR3 protein: ASTLGAGGDEQY

V gene: TRBV27
J gene: TRBJ2-1
CDR3 protein: ASRRDRGNEQF

V gene: TRBV7-2
J gene: TRBJ2-7
CDR3 protein: ASSLARVNEQY

V gene: TRBV28
J gene: TRBJ1-3
CDR3 protein: ASITDMGNTIY

V gene: TRBV4-3
J gene: TRBJ2-7
CDR3 protein: ASSLDRGKNEQY

V gene: TRBV2
J gene: TRBJ1-2
CDR3 protein: ASSERLRGGIGYT

V gene: TRBV5-6
J gene: TRBJ1-3
CDR3 protein: ASSLSGNTIY

V gene: TRBV28
J gene: TRBJ2-7
CDR3 protein: ASSSLPSGSYEQY

V gene: TRBV28
J gene: TRBJ2-7
CDR3 protein: ASNGRNTQFYEQY

V gene: TRBV19
J gene: TRBJ2-3
CDR3 protein: ASSARVTDTQY

V gene: TRBV18
J gene: TRBJ2-5
CDR3 protein: ASSPPGTGDEETQY

V gene: TRBV4-3
J gene: TRBJ1-4
CDR3 protein: ASSPSVTGGVGKLF

V gene: TRBV28
J gene: TRBJ1-5
CDR3 protein: ASSQQGANQPQH

V gene: TRBV27
J gene: TRBJ2-1
CDR3 protein: ASSITGGNEQF

V gene: TRBV27
J gene: TRBJ1-4
CDR3 protein: ASSSDGSPEKLF

V gene: TRBV1
J gene: TRBJ2-5
CDR3 protein: TSSQDSANTLAGPCRETQY

V gene: TRBV28
J gene: TRBJ2-7
CDR3 protein: ASSPDDSSYEQY

V gene: TRBV9
J gene: TRBJ2-1
CDR3 protein: ASSVMGASYNEQF

V gene: TRBV6-5
J gene: TRBJ2-3
CDR3 protein: ASSYTAITVDTQY

V gene: TRBV30
J gene: TRBJ1-6
CDR3 protein: AWIRDRDNSPLH

V gene: TRBV4-1
J gene: TRBJ1-2
CDR3 protein: ASSQGSGYGYT

V gene: TRBV7-8
J gene: TRBJ2-2
CDR3 protein: ASSGQAPTSAYDTGELF

V gene: TRBV5-1
J gene: TRBJ2-1
CDR3 protein: ASRPLAQSYNEQF

V gene: TRBV7-2
J gene: TRBJ2-7
CDR3 protein: ASSFSGYGGEQY